These T cell receptor beta chains were read from a single sample in a study of T cell responses to AZD1222 COVID-19 vaccine. Libraries were prepared by immunoSEQ multiplex PCR; TCRdb keeps only in-frame clonotypes and omits some of them. This sample has 100,000 to 150,000 clones, with about 88% found just once. This material consisted of peripheral blood, taken 28 days after the second AZD1222 dose. These receptors came from an adult who received the AZD1222 COVID-19 vaccine. The CDR3 runs from the conserved cysteine through the conserved F or W. The D gene is left open where the match is weak. Clone sizes are given selectively: once, few, many, or a class where the clone is expanded.

TGTGCCAGCAGCTTCAACACCGGGGAGCTGTTTTTT	CASSFNTGELFF	TRBJ2-2	NA	NA	TRBV14
TGCGCCAGCAGCTTGGAGGGTGGGGGGCCGTACAATGAGCAGTTCTTC	CASSLEGGGPYNEQFF	TRBJ2-1	NA	NA	TRBV5-1
TGTGCCAGCAGTTACGGGGCAGGGGGTAAGGGCTACACCTTC	CASSYGAGGKGYTF	TRBJ1-2	TRBD1	NA	TRBV6-5
TGTGCCAGCAGCCTTTTACCACGGGGGGGGAACACTGAAGCTTTCTTT	CASSLLPRGGNTEAFF	TRBJ1-1	NA	NA	TRBV11-3
TGTGCCAGCAGCCAAGACTCCTTGGCCCTCCACTTT	CASSQDSLALHF	TRBJ1-6	NA	NA	TRBV14
TGTGCCAGCAGCCAAGGAAATACAGGGGACACTGAAGCTTTCTTT	CASSQGNTGDTEAFF	TRBJ1-1	TRBD1	NA	TRBV4-2
TGTGCCAGTAGTATAGCCTCTAAAGTCAAAGAGACCCAGTACTTC	CASSIASKVKETQYF	TRBJ2-5	NA	NA	TRBV19
TGTGCCTGGAGTGCGATCGCCCGGGTCTACAATCAGCCCCAGCATTTT	CAWSAIARVYNQPQHF	TRBJ1-5	NA	NA	TRBV30
TGTGCCAGCTCCGAAGGCTACGAGCAGTACTTC	CASSEGYEQYF	TRBJ2-7	NA	NA	TRBV18
TGTGCCAGTAGTCCATCAGGGGGGATTAATGAAAAACTGTTTTTT	CASSPSGGINEKLFF	TRBJ1-4	TRBD1	NA	TRBV19
TGTGCCAGCAGCCCCAGGACAGGGTGGGCTGAAGCTTTCTTT	CASSPRTGWAEAFF	TRBJ1-1	TRBD1	NA	TRBV11-2
TGTGCCAGCAGCTTAACCGGGACAGGGGCAGGGGATACGCAGTATTTT	CASSLTGTGAGDTQYF	TRBJ2-3	TRBD1	once	TRBV11-2
TGCGCCAGCAGCCAAGACGTGGGGGGGGCCTACAATGAGCAGTTCTTC	CASSQDVGGAYNEQFF	TRBJ2-1	TRBD2	NA	TRBV4-3
TGTGCCAGCAGCAATGGACGAAGTAGGAATGAAAAACTGTTTTTT	CASSNGRSRNEKLFF	TRBJ1-4	NA	NA	TRBV6-5
TGTGCCAGCAGCCACCCTAGCTCCTACGAGCAGTACTTC	CASSHPSSYEQYF	TRBJ2-7	NA	NA	TRBV3-1/TRBV3-2
TGTGCCAGCAGCGAAAGGTACACCGGGGAGCTGTTTTTT	CASSERYTGELFF	TRBJ2-2	NA	NA	TRBV7-2
TGTGCCAGCAGCCTATATACAGGGCATCAGCCCCAGCATTTT	CASSLYTGHQPQHF	TRBJ1-5	NA	NA	TRBV5-8
TGCGCCAGCAGCCTCGGACAGAACACTGAAGCTTTCTTT	CASSLGQNTEAFF	TRBJ1-1	NA	few	TRBV4-1
TGCGCCAGCAGCTCGGACAGGGGAGGGCCTTACACTGAAGCTTTCTTT	CASSSDRGGPYTEAFF	TRBJ1-1	TRBD1	NA	TRBV5-1
TGTGCCAGCAGTAGCCAGGACGGCGTGAGGGGCTACACCTTC	CASSSQDGVRGYTF	TRBJ1-2	NA	few	TRBV6-5
TGTGCCAGCAGCGGACGGGACAGGGGGGACTATGGCTACACCTTC	CASSGRDRGDYGYTF	TRBJ1-2	TRBD1	NA	TRBV9
TGTGCCAGCTATTCGGACGTAAACACTGAAGCTTTCTTT	CASYSDVNTEAFF	TRBJ1-1	NA	NA	TRBV18
TGTGCCAGCAGCCATTACAGGGGAAACGAGCAGTACTTC	CASSHYRGNEQYF	TRBJ2-7	TRBD1	NA	TRBV7-2
TGTGCCAGTAGTCTCCGGGACTCTAACTCTGGAAACACCATATATTTT	CASSLRDSNSGNTIYF	TRBJ1-3	NA	NA	TRBV19
TGTGCCAGCAGCCTGGGACTAGCGGGGGGAAACCTCCCAGAGACCCAGTACTTC	CASSLGLAGGNLPETQYF	TRBJ2-5	TRBD2	NA	TRBV7-2
TGTGCCAGCTCACCACCCCGGGATGTGGTCTACAATGAGCAGTTCTTC	CASSPPRDVVYNEQFF	TRBJ2-1	NA	NA	TRBV18
TGTGCCAGCAGAGACCGCGGCTGGGAGACCCAGTACTTC	CASRDRGWETQYF	TRBJ2-5	NA	NA	TRBV2
TGTGCCAGCGGGGAATTCGGTGGGCAGTCTGAAAAACTGTTTTTT	CASGEFGGQSEKLFF	TRBJ1-4	NA	NA	TRBV6-5